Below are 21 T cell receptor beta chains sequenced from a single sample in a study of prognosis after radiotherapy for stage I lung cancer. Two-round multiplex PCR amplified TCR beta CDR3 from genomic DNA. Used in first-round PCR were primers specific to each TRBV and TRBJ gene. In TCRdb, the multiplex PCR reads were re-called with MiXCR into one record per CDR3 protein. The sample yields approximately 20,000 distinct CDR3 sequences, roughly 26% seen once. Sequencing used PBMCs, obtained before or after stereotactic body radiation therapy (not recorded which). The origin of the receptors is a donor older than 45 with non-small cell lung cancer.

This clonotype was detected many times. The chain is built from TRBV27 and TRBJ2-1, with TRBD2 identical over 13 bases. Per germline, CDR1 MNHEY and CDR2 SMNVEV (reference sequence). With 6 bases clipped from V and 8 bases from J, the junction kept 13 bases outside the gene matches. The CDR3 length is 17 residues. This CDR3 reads CASRRGMTSGRKDEQFF. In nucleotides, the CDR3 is TGTGCCAGCAGGAGGGGGATGACTAGCGGGAGGAAGGATGAGCAGTTCTTC.

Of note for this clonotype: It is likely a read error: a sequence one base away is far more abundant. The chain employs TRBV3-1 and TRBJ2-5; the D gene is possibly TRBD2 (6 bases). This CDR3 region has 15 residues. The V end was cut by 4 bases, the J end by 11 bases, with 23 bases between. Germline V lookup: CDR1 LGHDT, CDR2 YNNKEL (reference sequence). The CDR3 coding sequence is TGTGCCAGCAGCCCCCGGGGAGGAGGGGCGAATGAGCAGTACTTC. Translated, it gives CASSPRGGGANEQYF.

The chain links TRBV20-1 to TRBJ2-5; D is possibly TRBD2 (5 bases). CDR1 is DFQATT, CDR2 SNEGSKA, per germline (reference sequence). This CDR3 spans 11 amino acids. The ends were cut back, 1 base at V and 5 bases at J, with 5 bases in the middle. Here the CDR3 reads CSARGRETQYF. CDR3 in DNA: TGCAGTGCTAGAGGGAGGGAGACCCAGTACTTC.

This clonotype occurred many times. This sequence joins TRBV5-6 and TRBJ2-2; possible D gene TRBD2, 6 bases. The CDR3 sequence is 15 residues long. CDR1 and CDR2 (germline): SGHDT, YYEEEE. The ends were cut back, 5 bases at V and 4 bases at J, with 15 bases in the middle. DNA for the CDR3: TGTGCCAGCAGTTATAGCGGAGGAGGCACCGGGGAGCTGTTTTTT. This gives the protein CASSYSGGGTGELFF.

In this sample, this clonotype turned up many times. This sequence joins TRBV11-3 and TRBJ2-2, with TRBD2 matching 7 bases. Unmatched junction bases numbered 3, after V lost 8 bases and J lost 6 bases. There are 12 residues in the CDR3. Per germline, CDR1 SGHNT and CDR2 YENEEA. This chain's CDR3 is CASGTTAGELFF. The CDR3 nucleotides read TGTGCCAGCGGGACTACCGCCGGGGAGCTGTTTTTT.

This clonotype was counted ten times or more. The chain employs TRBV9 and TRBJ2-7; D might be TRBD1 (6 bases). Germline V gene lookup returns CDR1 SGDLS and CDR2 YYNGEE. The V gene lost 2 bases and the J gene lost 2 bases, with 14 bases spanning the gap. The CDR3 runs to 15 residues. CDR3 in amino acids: CASSVSPGTTYEQYF. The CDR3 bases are TGTGCCAGCAGCGTCAGCCCGGGGACAACCTACGAGCAGTACTTC.

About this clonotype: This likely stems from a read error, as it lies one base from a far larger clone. For the CDR3, the DNA is TGTGCCAGCACGATGGGCCCCGACAGGTGGACTGAAGCTTTCTTT. Its translation is CASTMGPDRWTEAFF. This chain uses TRBV6-4 with TRBJ1-1, with D tentatively TRBD1 (6 bases). Germline CDR1 and CDR2: MRHNA and SNTAGT. V shed 7 bases and J shed 5 bases, with 20 bases lying between them. This CDR3 spans 15 amino acids.

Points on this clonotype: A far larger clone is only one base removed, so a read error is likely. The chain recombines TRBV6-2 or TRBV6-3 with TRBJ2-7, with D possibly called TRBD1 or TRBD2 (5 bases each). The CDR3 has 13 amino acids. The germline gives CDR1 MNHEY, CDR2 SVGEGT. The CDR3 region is CASIYGAGGEQYF. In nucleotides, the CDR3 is TGTGCCAGCATTTACGGGGCTGGCGGCGAGCAGTACTTC.

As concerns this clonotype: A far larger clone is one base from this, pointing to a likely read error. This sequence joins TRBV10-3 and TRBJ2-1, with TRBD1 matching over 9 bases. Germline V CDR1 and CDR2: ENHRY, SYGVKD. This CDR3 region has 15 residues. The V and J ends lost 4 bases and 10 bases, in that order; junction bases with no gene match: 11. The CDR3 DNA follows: TGTGCCATCAGTGGGTTCGGGACAGGGACCCACGAGCAGTTCTTC. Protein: CAISGFGTGTHEQFF.

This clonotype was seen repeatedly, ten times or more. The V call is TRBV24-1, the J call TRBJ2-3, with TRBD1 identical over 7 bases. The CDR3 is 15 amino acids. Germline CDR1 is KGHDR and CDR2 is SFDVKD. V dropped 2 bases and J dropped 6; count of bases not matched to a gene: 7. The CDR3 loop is CATSDSTGYGDTQYF. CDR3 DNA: TGTGCCACCAGTGATTCGACAGGGTACGGCGATACGCAGTATTTT.

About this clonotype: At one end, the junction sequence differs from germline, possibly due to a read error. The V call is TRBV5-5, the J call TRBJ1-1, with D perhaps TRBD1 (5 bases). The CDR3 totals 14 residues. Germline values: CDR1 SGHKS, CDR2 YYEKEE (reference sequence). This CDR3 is CTSSFGRDPTEAFF. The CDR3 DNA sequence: TGTACCAGCAGCTTTGGCAGGGATCCAACTGAAGCTTTCTTT. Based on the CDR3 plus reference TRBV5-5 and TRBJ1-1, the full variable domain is DAGVTQSPTHLIKTRGQQVTLRCSPISGHKSVSWYQQVLGQGPQFIFQYYEKEERGRGNFPDRFSARQFPNYSSELNVNALLLGDSALYLCTSSFGRDPTEAFFGQGTRLTVV.

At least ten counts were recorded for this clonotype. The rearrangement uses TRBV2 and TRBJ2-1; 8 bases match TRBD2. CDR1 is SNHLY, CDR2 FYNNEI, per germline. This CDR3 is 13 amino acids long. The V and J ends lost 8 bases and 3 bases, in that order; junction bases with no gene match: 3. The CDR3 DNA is TGTGCCAGCGTAGCGGGAAGCTACAATGAGCAGTTCTTC. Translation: CASVAGSYNEQFF.

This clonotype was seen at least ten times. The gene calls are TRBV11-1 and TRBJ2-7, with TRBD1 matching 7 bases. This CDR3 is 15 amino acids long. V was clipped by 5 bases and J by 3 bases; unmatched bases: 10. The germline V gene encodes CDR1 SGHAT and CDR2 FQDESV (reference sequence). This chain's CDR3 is CASSPTRQGGYEQYF. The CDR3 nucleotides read TGTGCCAGCAGCCCCACCCGACAGGGTGGCTACGAGCAGTACTTC.

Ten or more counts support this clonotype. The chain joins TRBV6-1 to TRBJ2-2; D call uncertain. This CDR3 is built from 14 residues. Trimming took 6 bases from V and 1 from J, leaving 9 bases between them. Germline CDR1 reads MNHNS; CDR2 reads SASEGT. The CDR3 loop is CASSQKVNTGELFF. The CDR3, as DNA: TGTGCCAGCAGCCAAAAAGTGAACACCGGGGAGCTGTTTTTT.

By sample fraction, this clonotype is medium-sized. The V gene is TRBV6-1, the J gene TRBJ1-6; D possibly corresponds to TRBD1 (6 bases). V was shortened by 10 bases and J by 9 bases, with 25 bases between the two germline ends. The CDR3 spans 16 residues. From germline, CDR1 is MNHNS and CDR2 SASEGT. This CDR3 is CATNKSSGTSSSPLHF. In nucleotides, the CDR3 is TGTGCCACCAATAAGAGCTCCGGGACAAGTAGTTCACCCCTCCACTTT.

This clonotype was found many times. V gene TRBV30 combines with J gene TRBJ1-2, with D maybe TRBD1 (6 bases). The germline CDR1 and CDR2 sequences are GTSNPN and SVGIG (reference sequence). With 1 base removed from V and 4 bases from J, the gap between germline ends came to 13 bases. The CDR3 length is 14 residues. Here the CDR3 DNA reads TGTGCCTGGAGTGGAAAAGGACAGTCCTATGGCTACACCTTC. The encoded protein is CAWSGKGQSYGYTF.

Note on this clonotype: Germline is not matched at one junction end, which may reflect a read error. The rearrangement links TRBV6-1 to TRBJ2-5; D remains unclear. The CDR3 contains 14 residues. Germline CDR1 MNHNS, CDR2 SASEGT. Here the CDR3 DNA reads TGTGTCAGCATTCCTGGGGTCGGTCGAGAGACCCAGTACTTC. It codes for CVSIPGVGRETQYF.

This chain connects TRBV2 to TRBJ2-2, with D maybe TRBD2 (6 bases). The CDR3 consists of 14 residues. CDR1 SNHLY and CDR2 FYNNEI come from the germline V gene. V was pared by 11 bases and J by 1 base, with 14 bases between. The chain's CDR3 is CAGRDGWNTGELFF. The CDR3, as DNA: TGTGCCGGGCGGGACGGGTGGAACACCGGGGAGCTGTTTTTT.

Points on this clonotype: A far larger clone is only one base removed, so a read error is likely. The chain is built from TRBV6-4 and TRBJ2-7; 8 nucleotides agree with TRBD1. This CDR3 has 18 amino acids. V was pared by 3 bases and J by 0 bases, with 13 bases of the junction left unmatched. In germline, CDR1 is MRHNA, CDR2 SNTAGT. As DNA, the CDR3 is TGTGCCAGCAGTGAAAGAGATCTCCGGACAGGGTGCTCCTACGAGCAGTACTTC. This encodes CASSERDLRTGCSYEQYF.

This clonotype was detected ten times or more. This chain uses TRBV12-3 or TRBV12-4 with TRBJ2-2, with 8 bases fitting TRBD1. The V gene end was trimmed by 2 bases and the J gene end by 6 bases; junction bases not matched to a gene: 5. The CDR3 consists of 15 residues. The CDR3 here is CASSLQGALSGELFF. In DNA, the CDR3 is TGTGCCAGCAGTTTACAGGGGGCACTATCCGGGGAGCTGTTTTTT.

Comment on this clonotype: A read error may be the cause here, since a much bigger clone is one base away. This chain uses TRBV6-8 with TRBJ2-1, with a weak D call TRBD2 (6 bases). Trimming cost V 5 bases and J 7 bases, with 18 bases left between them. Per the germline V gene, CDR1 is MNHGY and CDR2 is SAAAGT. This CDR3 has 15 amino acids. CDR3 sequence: CASSRTIGLSNEQFF. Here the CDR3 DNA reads TGTGCCAGCAGTAGGACTATCGGGTTATCTAATGAGCAGTTCTTC.